Listed below are T cell receptor beta chains from one sample, sequenced in a study of CD8+ T cells in alopecia areata. The table came from immunoSEQ multiplex PCR; TCRdb's copy has only in-frame clones and leaves some out. The top ten clones hold 14% to 15% of a sample with fewer than 200,000 clones, approximately 56% of them seen once. The sequencing here drew on CD4+ T cells sorted from blood, taken at week 0. The receptors were sampled from a human donor with alopecia areata. CDR3s include the opening cysteine and the closing phenylalanine or tryptophan. Fields, in order: clone size, J gene, V gene, D gene, CDR3 protein, CDR3 DNA. A D gene is named only where the DNA matches it firmly. Clone sizes are given selectively: once, few, many, or a class where the clone is expanded.

clone_size: .; j_call: TRBJ2-4; v_call: TRBV29-1; d_call: .; cdr3_aa: CSVEQGGSNIQYF; cdr3_nt: TGCAGCGTTGAGCAGGGGGGATCAAACATTCAGTACTTC
clone_size: .; j_call: TRBJ2-7; v_call: TRBV27; d_call: .; cdr3_aa: CASSLSRGASYEQYF; cdr3_nt: TGTGCCAGCAGTTTAAGCAGGGGGGCGTCCTACGAGCAGTACTTC
clone_size: .; j_call: TRBJ1-1; v_call: TRBV4-1; d_call: .; cdr3_aa: CASSQQGRPDANTEAFF; cdr3_nt: TGCGCCAGCAGCCAGCAGGGGCGACCCGATGCCAACACTGAAGCTTTCTTT
clone_size: .; j_call: TRBJ2-1; v_call: TRBV11-1; d_call: .; cdr3_aa: CASRVTENEQFF; cdr3_nt: TGTGCCAGCAGGGTCACTGAAAATGAGCAGTTCTTC
clone_size: few; j_call: TRBJ2-5; v_call: TRBV5-1; d_call: .; cdr3_aa: CASSLAASETQYF; cdr3_nt: TGCGCCAGCAGCTTGGCAGCGTCGGAGACCCAGTACTTC
clone_size: .; j_call: TRBJ2-7; v_call: TRBV5-6; d_call: TRBD2; cdr3_aa: CASSLDGGYFYEQYF; cdr3_nt: TGTGCCAGCAGCTTGGACGGGGGGTATTTCTACGAGCAGTACTTC
clone_size: .; j_call: TRBJ2-7; v_call: TRBV30; d_call: TRBD2; cdr3_aa: CAWSEGTSGGIISYEQYF; cdr3_nt: TGTGCCTGGAGTGAGGGGACTAGCGGGGGTATTATCTCCTACGAGCAGTACTTC
clone_size: .; j_call: TRBJ1-3; v_call: TRBV5-6; d_call: .; cdr3_aa: CASSLFGGPEVGNTIYF; cdr3_nt: TGTGCCAGCAGCTTATTCGGGGGGCCCGAAGTAGGAAACACCATATATTTT
clone_size: .; j_call: TRBJ1-5; v_call: TRBV5-6; d_call: .; cdr3_aa: CASSSSRNQPQHF; cdr3_nt: TGTGCCAGCAGCTCATCTAGGAATCAGCCCCAGCATTTT
clone_size: .; j_call: TRBJ2-7; v_call: TRBV5-1; d_call: TRBD1; cdr3_aa: CASSLRTGGGSEQYF; cdr3_nt: TGCGCCAGCAGCTTGCGAACAGGGGGCGGAAGCGAGCAGTACTTC
clone_size: .; j_call: TRBJ2-3; v_call: TRBV7-8; d_call: TRBD2; cdr3_aa: CASSPRTSSDTQYF; cdr3_nt: TGTGCCAGCAGCCCACGGACTAGCTCAGATACGCAGTATTTT
clone_size: few; j_call: TRBJ2-1; v_call: TRBV7-2; d_call: .; cdr3_aa: CASSLPLGDNEQFF; cdr3_nt: TGTGCCAGCAGCTTACCACTAGGAGATAATGAGCAGTTCTTC
clone_size: .; j_call: TRBJ2-1; v_call: TRBV29-1; d_call: TRBD2; cdr3_aa: CSVQPASGYNEQFF; cdr3_nt: TGCAGCGTCCAACCGGCTAGCGGTTACAATGAGCAGTTCTTC
clone_size: few; j_call: TRBJ2-7; v_call: TRBV30; d_call: .; cdr3_aa: CAWSRRNEQYF; cdr3_nt: TGTGCCTGGAGTCGCCGAAACGAGCAGTACTTC
clone_size: .; j_call: TRBJ1-5; v_call: TRBV29-1; d_call: TRBD1; cdr3_aa: CSVAGGKGNQPQHF; cdr3_nt: TGCAGCGTTGCAGGGGGCAAGGGGAATCAGCCCCAGCATTTT
clone_size: .; j_call: TRBJ2-6; v_call: TRBV6-1; d_call: .; cdr3_aa: CASKKLATGANVLTF; cdr3_nt: TGTGCCAGCAAGAAGCTAGCTACTGGGGCCAACGTCCTGACTTTC
clone_size: once; j_call: TRBJ2-1; v_call: TRBV27; d_call: .; cdr3_aa: CASSVAWTQGEQFF; cdr3_nt: TGTGCCAGCAGTGTAGCGTGGACGCAGGGTGAGCAGTTCTTC
clone_size: .; j_call: TRBJ2-3; v_call: TRBV6-5; d_call: .; cdr3_aa: CASSYSRASTDTQYF; cdr3_nt: TGTGCCAGCAGTTACTCGAGGGCCAGCACAGATACGCAGTATTTT
clone_size: .; j_call: TRBJ2-3; v_call: TRBV6-1; d_call: .; cdr3_aa: CASSGNIGFRNTDTQYF; cdr3_nt: TGTGCCAGCAGTGGAAACATTGGCTTTCGGAACACAGATACGCAGTATTTT
clone_size: .; j_call: TRBJ2-7; v_call: TRBV30; d_call: .; cdr3_aa: CAWSVRVEQYF; cdr3_nt: TGTGCCTGGAGTGTACGTGTCGAGCAGTACTTC
clone_size: .; j_call: TRBJ2-5; v_call: TRBV29-1; d_call: TRBD1; cdr3_aa: CSVEYRDRGRGTQYF; cdr3_nt: TGCAGCGTTGAATACCGGGACAGGGGGCGCGGGACCCAGTACTTC
clone_size: once; j_call: TRBJ2-1; v_call: TRBV15; d_call: TRBD1; cdr3_aa: CATSRWTGGDEQFF; cdr3_nt: TGTGCCACCAGCAGATGGACAGGCGGCGATGAGCAGTTCTTC
clone_size: .; j_call: TRBJ2-1; v_call: TRBV2; d_call: TRBD2; cdr3_aa: CASSEGTWIPGLAGGKNNEQFF; cdr3_nt: TGTGCCAGCAGTGAAGGGACGTGGATACCGGGACTAGCGGGGGGTAAAAACAATGAGCAGTTCTTC
clone_size: .; j_call: TRBJ1-2; v_call: TRBV7-9; d_call: TRBD1; cdr3_aa: CASSRGQATNGYTF; cdr3_nt: TGTGCCAGCAGCCGAGGACAGGCGACGAATGGCTACACCTTC
clone_size: .; j_call: TRBJ2-5; v_call: TRBV7-2; d_call: .; cdr3_aa: CASSLGSQGSQETQYF; cdr3_nt: TGTGCCAGCAGCTTAGGATCTCAGGGGTCACAAGAGACCCAGTACTTC
clone_size: .; j_call: TRBJ1-2; v_call: TRBV2; d_call: TRBD1; cdr3_aa: CASKGTDYGYTF; cdr3_nt: TGTGCCAGCAAAGGGACAGATTATGGCTACACCTTC
clone_size: .; j_call: TRBJ2-3; v_call: TRBV25-1; d_call: .; cdr3_aa: CASRLPGTDTQYF; cdr3_nt: TGTGCCAGCAGACTACCTGGCACAGATACGCAGTATTTT
clone_size: .; j_call: TRBJ2-5; v_call: TRBV12-5; d_call: .; cdr3_aa: CASGFPGLDGQLDF; cdr3_nt: TGTGCTAGTGGCTTCCCAGGGTTGGACGGCCAACTTGACTTC
clone_size: .; j_call: TRBJ1-4; v_call: TRBV2; d_call: .; cdr3_aa: CASLHEGTTNEKLFF; cdr3_nt: TGTGCCAGCCTCCACGAGGGAACTACTAATGAAAAACTGTTTTTT
clone_size: .; j_call: TRBJ2-5; v_call: TRBV11-2; d_call: TRBD2; cdr3_aa: CASRTSGGEETQYF; cdr3_nt: TGTGCCAGCAGGACTAGCGGGGGGGAGGAGACCCAGTACTTC
clone_size: few; j_call: TRBJ1-5; v_call: TRBV30; d_call: .; cdr3_aa: CAWSGGNQPQHF; cdr3_nt: TGTGCCTGGAGTGGAGGGAATCAGCCCCAGCATTTT
clone_size: .; j_call: TRBJ1-2; v_call: TRBV6-5; d_call: .; cdr3_aa: CASSYGVRANYGYTF; cdr3_nt: TGTGCCAGCAGTTACGGGGTCAGGGCTAACTATGGCTACACCTTC
clone_size: .; j_call: TRBJ1-1; v_call: TRBV29-1; d_call: TRBD1; cdr3_aa: CSVESYLDRGFENTEAFF; cdr3_nt: TGCAGCGTTGAGAGCTACTTGGACAGGGGGTTTGAGAACACTGAAGCTTTCTTT